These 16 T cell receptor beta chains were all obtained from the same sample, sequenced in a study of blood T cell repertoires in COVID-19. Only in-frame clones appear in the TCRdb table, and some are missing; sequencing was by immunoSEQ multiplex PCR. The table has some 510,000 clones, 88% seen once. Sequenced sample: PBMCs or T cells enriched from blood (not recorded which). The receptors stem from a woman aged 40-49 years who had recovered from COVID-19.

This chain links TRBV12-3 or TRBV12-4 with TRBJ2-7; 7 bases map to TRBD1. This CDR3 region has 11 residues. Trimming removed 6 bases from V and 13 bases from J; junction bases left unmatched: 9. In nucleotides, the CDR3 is TGTGCCAGCAGCCTCGGACAGGACAACTACTTC. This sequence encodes CASSLGQDNYF.

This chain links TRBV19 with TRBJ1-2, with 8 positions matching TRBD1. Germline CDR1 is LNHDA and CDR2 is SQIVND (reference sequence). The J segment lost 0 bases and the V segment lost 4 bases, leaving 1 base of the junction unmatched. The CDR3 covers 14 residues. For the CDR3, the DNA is TGTGCCAGTAGTAGGACAGGGACTAACTATGGCTACACCTTC. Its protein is CASSRTGTNYGYTF. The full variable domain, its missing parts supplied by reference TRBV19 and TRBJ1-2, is DGGITQSPKYLFRKEGQNVTLSCEQNLNHDAMYWYRQDPGQGLRLIYYSQIVNDFQKGDIAEGYSVSREKKESFPLTVTSAQKNPTAFYLCASSRTGTNYGYTFGSGTRLTVV.

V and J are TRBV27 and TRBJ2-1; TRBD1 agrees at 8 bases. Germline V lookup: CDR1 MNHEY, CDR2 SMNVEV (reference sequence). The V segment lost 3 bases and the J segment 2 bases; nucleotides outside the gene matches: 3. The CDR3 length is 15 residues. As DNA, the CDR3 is TGTGCCAGCAGTTTGGGGACAGGCCCCTACAATGAGCAGTTCTTC. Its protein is CASSLGTGPYNEQFF.

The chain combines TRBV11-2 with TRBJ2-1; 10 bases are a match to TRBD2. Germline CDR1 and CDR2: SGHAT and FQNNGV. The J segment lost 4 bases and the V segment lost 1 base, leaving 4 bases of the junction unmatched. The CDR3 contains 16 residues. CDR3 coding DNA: TGTGCCAGCAGCTTAGTCGAACTAGCGGGATACAATGAGCAGTTCTTC. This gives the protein CASSLVELAGYNEQFF.

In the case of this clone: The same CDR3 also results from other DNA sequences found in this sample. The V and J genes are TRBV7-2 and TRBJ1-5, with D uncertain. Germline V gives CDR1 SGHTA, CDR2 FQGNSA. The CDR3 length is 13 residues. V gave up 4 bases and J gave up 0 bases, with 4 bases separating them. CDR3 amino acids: CASSSYSNQPQHF. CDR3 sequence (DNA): TGTGCCAGCAGCTCTTATAGCAATCAGCCCCAGCATTTT.

CDR3 bases: TGTGCCAGCAGCTTTCATACTAGCGGGGACTCCTACGAGCAGTACTTC. Its protein product is CASSFHTSGDSYEQYF. The gene calls are TRBV7-2 and TRBJ2-7; TRBD2 aligns across 10 bases. Looked up from germline, CDR1 is SGHTA and CDR2 is FQGNSA. Trimming at V came to 3 bases and at J to 0 bases, leaving 5 bases not matched to a gene. This CDR3 is built from 16 residues. The full variable domain, completed using reference TRBV7-2 and TRBJ2-7, is GAGVSQSPSNKVTEKGKDVELRCDPISGHTALYWYRQSLGQGLEFLIYFQGNSAPDKSGLPSDRFSAERTGGSVSTLTIQRTQQEDSAVYLCASSFHTSGDSYEQYFGPGTRLTVT.

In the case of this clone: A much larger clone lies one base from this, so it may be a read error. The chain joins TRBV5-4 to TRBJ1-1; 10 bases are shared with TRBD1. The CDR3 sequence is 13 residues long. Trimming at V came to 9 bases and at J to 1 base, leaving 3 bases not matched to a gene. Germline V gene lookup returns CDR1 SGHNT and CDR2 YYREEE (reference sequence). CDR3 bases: TGTGCCACCAGGGACAGGGGGAACACTGAAGCTTTCTTT. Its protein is CATRDRGNTEAFF.

CDR3 coding DNA: TGTGCCAGTAGGACGAGCGGGAGTAGCGATGAGCAGTTCTTC. This encodes CASRTSGSSDEQFF. The chain combines TRBV19 with TRBJ2-1, with 8 bases identical to TRBD2. Germline assignment: CDR1 LNHDA and CDR2 SQIVND (reference sequence). The CDR3 contains 14 residues. V lost 6 bases, J lost 8 bases, and 9 bases stayed unmatched.

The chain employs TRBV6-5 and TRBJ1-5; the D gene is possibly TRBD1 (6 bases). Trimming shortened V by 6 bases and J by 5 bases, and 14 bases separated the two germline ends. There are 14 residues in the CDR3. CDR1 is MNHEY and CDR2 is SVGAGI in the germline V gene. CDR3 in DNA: TGTGCCAGCAGCAAGACGGACAGAGATCAGCCCCAGCATTTT. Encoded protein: CASSKTDRDQPQHF.

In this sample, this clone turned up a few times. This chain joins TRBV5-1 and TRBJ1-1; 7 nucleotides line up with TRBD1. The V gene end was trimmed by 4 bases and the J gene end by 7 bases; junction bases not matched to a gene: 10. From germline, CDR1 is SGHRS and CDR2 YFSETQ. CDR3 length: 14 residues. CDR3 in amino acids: CASSIPTGVGEAFF. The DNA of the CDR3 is TGCGCCAGCAGCATCCCTACAGGGGTCGGTGAAGCTTTCTTT.

The CDR3 DNA sequence: TGCGCCAGCAGCTTGGCGGTGGAGGAAAAACTGTTTTTT. Its translation is CASSLAVEEKLFF. The chain links TRBV5-1 to TRBJ1-4; D is ambiguous. Trimming took 0 bases from V and 8 from J, leaving 8 bases between them. The germline V gene has CDR1 SGHRS and CDR2 YFSETQ. The CDR3 has 13 residues.

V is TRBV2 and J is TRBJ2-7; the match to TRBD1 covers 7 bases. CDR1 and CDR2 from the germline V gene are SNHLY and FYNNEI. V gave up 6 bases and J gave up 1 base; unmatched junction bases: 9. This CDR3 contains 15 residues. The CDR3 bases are TGTGCCAGCAGCCTGGACAGGTCGTTTTCCTACGAGCAGTACTTC. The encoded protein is CASSLDRSFSYEQYF.

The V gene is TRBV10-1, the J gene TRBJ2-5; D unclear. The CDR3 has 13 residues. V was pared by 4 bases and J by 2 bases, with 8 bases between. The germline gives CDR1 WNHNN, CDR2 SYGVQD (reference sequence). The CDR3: CASSVSQQETQYF. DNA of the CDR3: TGCGCCAGCAGTGTCTCCCAGCAAGAGACCCAGTACTTC.

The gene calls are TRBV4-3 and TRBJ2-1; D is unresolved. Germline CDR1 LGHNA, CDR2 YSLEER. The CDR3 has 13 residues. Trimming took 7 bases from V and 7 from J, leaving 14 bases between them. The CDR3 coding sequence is TGCGCCAGCACCGTAGAGCTAGGAAATGAGCAGTTCTTC. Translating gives CASTVELGNEQFF.

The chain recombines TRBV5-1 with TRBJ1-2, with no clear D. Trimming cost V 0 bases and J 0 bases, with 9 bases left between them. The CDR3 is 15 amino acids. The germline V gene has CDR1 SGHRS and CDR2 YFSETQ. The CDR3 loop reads CASSLGADPNYGYTF. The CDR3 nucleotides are TGCGCCAGCAGCTTGGGAGCGGATCCTAACTATGGCTACACCTTC.

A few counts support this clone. In nucleotides, the CDR3 is TGTGCCAGCAGTGACTCGGGGGGAGTCTATGGCTACACCTTC. This encodes CASSDSGGVYGYTF. The chain couples TRBV6-4 to TRBJ1-2, with TRBD1 as a possible D gene (5 bases). The ends were cut back, 0 bases at V and 4 bases at J, with 9 bases in the middle. The CDR3 extends over 14 amino acids. CDR1 is MRHNA, CDR2 SNTAGT, per germline.